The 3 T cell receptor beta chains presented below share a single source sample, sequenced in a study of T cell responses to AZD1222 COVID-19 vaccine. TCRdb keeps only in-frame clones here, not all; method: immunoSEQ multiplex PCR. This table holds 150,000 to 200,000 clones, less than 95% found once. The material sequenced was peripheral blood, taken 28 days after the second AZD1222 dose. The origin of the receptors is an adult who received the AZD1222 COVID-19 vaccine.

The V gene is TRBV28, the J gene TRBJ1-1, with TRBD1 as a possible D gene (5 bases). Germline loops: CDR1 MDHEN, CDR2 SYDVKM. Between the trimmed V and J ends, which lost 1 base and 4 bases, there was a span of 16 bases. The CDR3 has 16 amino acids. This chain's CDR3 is CASSLFRADGATEAFF. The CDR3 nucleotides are TGTGCCAGCAGTTTATTCAGGGCCGATGGTGCCACTGAAGCTTTCTTT.

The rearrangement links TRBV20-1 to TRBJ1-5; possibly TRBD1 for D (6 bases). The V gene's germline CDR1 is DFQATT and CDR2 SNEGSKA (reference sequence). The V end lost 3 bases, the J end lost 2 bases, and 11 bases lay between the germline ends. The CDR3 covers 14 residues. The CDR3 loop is CSASTGLGNQPQHF. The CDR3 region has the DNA TGCAGTGCTAGTACAGGGCTTGGCAATCAGCCCCAGCATTTT.

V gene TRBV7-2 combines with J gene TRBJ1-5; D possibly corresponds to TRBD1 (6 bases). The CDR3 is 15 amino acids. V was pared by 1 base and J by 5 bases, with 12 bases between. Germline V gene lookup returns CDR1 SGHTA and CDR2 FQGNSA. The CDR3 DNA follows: TGTGCCAGCAGCTTAGGTTGGGGGGGGCATCAGCCCCAGCATTTT. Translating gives CASSLGWGGHQPQHF.